This T cell receptor beta chain was captured in a study of blood T cell repertoires in COVID-19. Germline values: CDR1 MNHEY, CDR2 SVGAGI. V shed 6 bases, J shed 2 bases, and the junction held 1 base outside the gene matches. There are 13 residues in the CDR3. This clone was found a few times. This table comes from immunoSEQ multiplex PCR, and its TCRdb copy is limited to in-frame clones, with some not included. The data show about 59,000 clones, 81% seen once. The sample was peripheral blood. The J gene is TRBJ2-5, the V gene TRBV6-5; 9 bases map to TRBD2. The sequence was collected from a woman aged 80 or over with active or convalescent COVID-19. Here the CDR3 DNA reads TGTGCCAGCAGAACTAGCGGGCAAGAGACCCAGTACTTC. Translating gives CASRTSGQETQYF.